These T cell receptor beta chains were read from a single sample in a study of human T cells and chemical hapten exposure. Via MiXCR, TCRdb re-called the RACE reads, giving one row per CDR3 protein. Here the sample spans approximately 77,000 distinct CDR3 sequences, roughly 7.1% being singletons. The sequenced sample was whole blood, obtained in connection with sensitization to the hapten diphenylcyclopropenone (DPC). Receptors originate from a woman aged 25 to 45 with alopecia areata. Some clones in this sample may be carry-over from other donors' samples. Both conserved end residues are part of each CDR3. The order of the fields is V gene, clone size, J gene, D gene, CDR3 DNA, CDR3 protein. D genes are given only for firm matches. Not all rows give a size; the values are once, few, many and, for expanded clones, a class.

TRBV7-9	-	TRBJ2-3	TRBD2	TGTGCCAGCAGCCTACCCGGGACTAGCACCACAGATACGCAGTATTTT	CASSLPGTSTTDTQYF
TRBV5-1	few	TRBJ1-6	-	TGCGCCAGCAGCTTGGCAAGGTCAGGCCATGGGTCCTATAATTCACCCCTCCACTTT	CASSLARSGHGSYNSPLHF
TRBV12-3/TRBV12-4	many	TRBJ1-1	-	TGTGCCAGCACCGAGACGGACGCGAGGACTGAAGCTTTCTTT	CASTETDARTEAFF
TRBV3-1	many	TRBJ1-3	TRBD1	TGTGCCAGCAGCCCCGCAGGGGGTGGAAACACCATATATTTT	CASSPAGGGNTIYF
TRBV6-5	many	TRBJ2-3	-	TGTGCCAGCAGTTACTCGACCGGGGTACCAGATACGCAGTATTTT	CASSYSTGVPDTQYF
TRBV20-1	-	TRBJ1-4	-	TGCAGTGCTAGAGAGGGACGGTATCATGAAAAACTGTTTTTT	CSAREGRYHEKLFF
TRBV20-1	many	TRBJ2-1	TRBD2	TGCAGTGGGGAGCGGGGGGACGTCGATGAGCAGTTCTTC	CSGERGDVDEQFF
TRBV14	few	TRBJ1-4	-	TGTGCCAGCAGCCACTCCGGGACCCGGGAAAAACTGTTTTTT	CASSHSGTREKLFF
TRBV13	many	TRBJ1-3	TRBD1	TGTGCCAGCAGCTCCGGACAGGGGGCAGTTGGAAACACCATATATTTT	CASSSGQGAVGNTIYF
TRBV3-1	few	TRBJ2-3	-	TGTGCCAGCAGCCGACTCACTAGCACAGATACGCAGTATTTT	CASSRLTSTDTQYF
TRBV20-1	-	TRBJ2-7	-	TGCAGTGCTAGAGGAGGATACGAGCAGTACTTC	CSARGGYEQYF
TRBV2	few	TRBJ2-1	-	TGTGCCAGCAGGGACCAGGGGAATGAGCAGTTCTTC	CASRDQGNEQFF
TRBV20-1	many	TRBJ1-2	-	TGCAGTGCTCCCCACTCCTATGGCTACACCTTC	CSAPHSYGYTF
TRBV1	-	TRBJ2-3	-	TGCACCGATTGCAGATCTAAGGGGGGAGATACGCAGTATTTT	CTDCRSKGGDTQYF
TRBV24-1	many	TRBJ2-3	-	TGTGCCACCAGTGACCGAAACACAGATACGCAGTATTTT	CATSDRNTDTQYF
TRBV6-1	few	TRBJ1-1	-	TGTGCCAGTTCACAGGGCTGGGACACTGAAGCTTTCTTT	CASSQGWDTEAFF
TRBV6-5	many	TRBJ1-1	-	TGTGCCAGCAGTTACGGAGCCACAGTGGTCCATGAAGCTTTCTTT	CASSYGATVVHEAFF
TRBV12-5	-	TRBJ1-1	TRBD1	TGTGCTAGTGGTTTGGGACAGGGGATGAACACTGAAGCTTTCTTT	CASGLGQGMNTEAFF
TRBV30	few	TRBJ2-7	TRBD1	TGTGCCTGGAGTAGGGGACAGGACCTCTACGAGCAGTACTTC	CAWSRGQDLYEQYF
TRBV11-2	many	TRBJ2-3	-	TGTGCCAGCAGCTCGAGTAGCATGCCCCGCACAGATACGCAGTATTTT	CASSSSSMPRTDTQYF
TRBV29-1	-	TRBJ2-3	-	TGCAGCGTTGAAGGCAGAGCAGATACGCAGTATTTT	CSVEGRADTQYF
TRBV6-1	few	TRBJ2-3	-	TGTGCCAGCCCCGAAGGTGACATTTCTAGCACAGATACGCAGTATTTT	CASPEGDISSTDTQYF
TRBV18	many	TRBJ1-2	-	TGTGCCAGCTCACCACCGTCGGAAGGGGTCTATGGCTACACCTTC	CASSPPSEGVYGYTF
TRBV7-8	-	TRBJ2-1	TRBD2	TGTGCCAGCAGCGAAGGGACTAGCGGGATTGTGTACAATGAGCAGTTCTTC	CASSEGTSGIVYNEQFF
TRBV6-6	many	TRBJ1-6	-	TGTGCCAGCATCAACGGCGGGAAGAATTCACCCCTCCACTTT	CASINGGKNSPLHF
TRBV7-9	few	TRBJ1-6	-	TGTGCCAGCAGCTTAGGCAGGGGTACTTCACCCCTCCACTTT	CASSLGRGTSPLHF
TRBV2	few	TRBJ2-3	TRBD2	TGTGCCCTGCCAGACATCGGGGGGAGCACAGATACGCAGTATTTT	CALPDIGGSTDTQYF
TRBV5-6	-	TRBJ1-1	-	TGTGCCAGCAGCTGGGGGGACTACGGGAACACTGAAGCTTTCTTT	CASSWGDYGNTEAFF
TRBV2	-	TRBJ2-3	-	TGTGCCAGCAGTGGAAGTTTGCGGGGAGTTGCAGATACGCAGTATTTT	CASSGSLRGVADTQYF
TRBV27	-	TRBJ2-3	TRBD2	TGTGCCAGCACTTTACCAGGACTAGCGGGGAGGAAAGATACGCAGTATTTT	CASTLPGLAGRKDTQYF
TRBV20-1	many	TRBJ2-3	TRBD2	TGCAGTGCCTTTCCTATAGCGGGGGCCCGCACAGATACGCAGTATTTT	CSAFPIAGARTDTQYF
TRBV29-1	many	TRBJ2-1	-	TGCAGCGGACAGGATCGTACTGTCAATGAGCAGTTCTTC	CSGQDRTVNEQFF
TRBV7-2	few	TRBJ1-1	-	TGTGCCAGCAGCTGGGTCGGGGGCCGGACTGAAGCTTTCTTT	CASSWVGGRTEAFF
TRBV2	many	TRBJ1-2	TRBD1	TGTGCCAGCAAGGAACAGGGGGATCGAAGTGGCTACACCTTC	CASKEQGDRSGYTF
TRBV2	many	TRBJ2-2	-	TGTGCCAGCAAGGGCCCTTCCACCGGGGAGCTGTTTTTT	CASKGPSTGELFF
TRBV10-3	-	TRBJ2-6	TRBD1	TGTGCCATCAGGGATCCCGGGACAGGGGTTCACTCTGGGGCCAACGTCCTGACTTTC	CAIRDPGTGVHSGANVLTF
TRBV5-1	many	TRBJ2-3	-	TGCGCCAGCAGCTTGGCCGGTGATACGCAGTATTTT	CASSLAGDTQYF
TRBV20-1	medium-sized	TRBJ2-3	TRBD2	TGCAGTGCTAAAGGACTAGCGGGAGACACAGATACGCAGTATTTT	CSAKGLAGDTDTQYF
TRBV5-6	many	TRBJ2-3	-	TGTGCCAGCAGCTTGCGTGCAGGGGACACAGATACGCAGTATTTT	CASSLRAGDTDTQYF
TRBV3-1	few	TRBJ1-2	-	TGTGCCACCGCTGGCGGAAGCTATGGCTACACCTTC	CATAGGSYGYTF
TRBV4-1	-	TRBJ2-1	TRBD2	TGCGCCAGCAGCCAAGGAACACGCGGGACTAGCGGGGGCAATGAGCAGTTCTTC	CASSQGTRGTSGGNEQFF
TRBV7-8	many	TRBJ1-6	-	TGTGCCAGCAGCTCCCAGGGTCTGGTTAATTCACCCCTCCACTTT	CASSSQGLVNSPLHF
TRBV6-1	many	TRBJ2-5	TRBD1	TGTGCCAGCAGTTCTCGGACAGGTTTACAAGAGACCCAGTACTTC	CASSSRTGLQETQYF
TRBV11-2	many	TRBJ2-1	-	TGTGCCAGCAGCTTTTCGTACAATGAGCAGTTCTTC	CASSFSYNEQFF
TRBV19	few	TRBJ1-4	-	TGTGCCAGTGGCAAAGATCTCCTCGGTGAAAAACTGTTTTTT	CASGKDLLGEKLFF
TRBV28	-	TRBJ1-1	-	TGTGCCAGCAGCCCTCCGACAAGGAACACTGAAGCTTTCTTT	CASSPPTRNTEAFF
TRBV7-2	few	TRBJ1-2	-	TGTGCCAGCAGCTTGGGCCCCGTAGATTCTAGCTATGGCTACACCTTC	CASSLGPVDSSYGYTF
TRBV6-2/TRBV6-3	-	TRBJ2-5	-	TGTGCCAGCAGTTACTCGCCGAGGACCCAGTACTTC	CASSYSPRTQYF
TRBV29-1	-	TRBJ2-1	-	TGCAGCGTCAAGGGGACTCCTGATCCCTACAATGAGCAGTTCTTC	CSVKGTPDPYNEQFF
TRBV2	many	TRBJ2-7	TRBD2	TGTGCCAGCAGGGCCCGGGGAGGGACCAGTTACGAGCAGTACTTC	CASRARGGTSYEQYF
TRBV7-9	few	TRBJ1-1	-	TGTGCCAGCAGCTTGGGTCACACTGGGGGGACTGAAGCTTTCTTT	CASSLGHTGGTEAFF
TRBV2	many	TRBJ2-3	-	TGTGCCAGCAGTGAGGGCCCCTTTGACAGGCTCACAGATACGCAGTATTTT	CASSEGPFDRLTDTQYF
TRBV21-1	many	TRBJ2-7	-	TGTGCCAGCAGCCACAAGCTGGTCAGAGACCTTGGCGAGCAGTACTTC	CASSHKLVRDLGEQYF
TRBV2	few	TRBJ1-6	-	TGTGCCAGCGGGCGGAGTCCCTTTAATTCACCCCTCCACTTT	CASGRSPFNSPLHF
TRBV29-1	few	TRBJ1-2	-	TGCAGCGCGCCCGACGCCGGGACAACTAACTATGGCTACACCTTC	CSAPDAGTTNYGYTF
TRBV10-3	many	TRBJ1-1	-	TGTGCCATCAGTCAGGGATGGGGGGCAATGAACACTGAAGCTTTCTTT	CAISQGWGAMNTEAFF
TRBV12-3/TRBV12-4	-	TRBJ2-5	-	TGTGCCAGCAGTTTGGGATCACCAGAGACCCAGTACTTC	CASSLGSPETQYF